The 30 T cell receptor beta chains given below trace back to one sample, sequenced in a study of T cells in Graves' hyperthyroidism and ophthalmopathy. TCR beta CDR3 regions were amplified from RNA. A set of HTBI primers served as the primers for a first-round RT-PCR of the TCR CDR3. TCRdb redid the calling of the multiplex PCR reads with MiXCR, one entry per CDR3 protein. The table has around 620,000 distinct CDR3 sequences, around 46% seen once; the top ten hold under 20%. Specimen: peripheral blood or thyroid tissue (not recorded which). Receptor source: an adult woman with Graves' disease, either hyperthyroidism or ophthalmopathy (not recorded which).

The gene calls are TRBV3-1 and TRBJ1-3, with D possibly TRBD1 on 6 matching bases. This CDR3 comprises 13 residues. With 4 bases removed from V and 9 bases from J, the gap between germline ends came to 13 bases. In germline, CDR1 is LGHDT, CDR2 YNNKEL (reference sequence). CDR3 region: CASSRQERSTIYF. Written as DNA, the CDR3 is TGTGCCAGCAGCCGACAGGAGAGAAGCACCATATATTTT.

In its sample, this clonotype was seen many times. The genes are TRBV19 and TRBJ1-5; the D gene is possibly TRBD1 (5 bases). This CDR3 has 14 residues. Germline loops: CDR1 LNHDA, CDR2 SQIVND (reference sequence). Deletions cut 5 bases from V and 4 bases from J, with 12 bases between. The CDR3 reads CASSALGGNQPQHF. The CDR3 coding sequence is TGTGCCAGTAGTGCCCTCGGGGGAAATCAGCCCCAGCATTTT.

As for this clonotype: Germline and junction disagree at one end, which may indicate a read error. The rearrangement uses TRBV12-3 or TRBV12-4 and TRBJ1-4; D remains ambiguous. There are 18 residues in the CDR3. The CDR3: CASSLDVSGTAANEKLFF. For the CDR3, the DNA is TGTGCCAGCAGCTTAGATGTTAGCGGCACCGCAGCTAATGAAAAACTGTTTTTT.

This clonotype was seen ten or more times. J is TRBJ2-5 and V is TRBV12-3 or TRBV12-4; D not certain. The V end lost 3 bases, the J end lost 0 bases, and 11 bases lay between the germline ends. The CDR3 length is 15 residues. The CDR3 DNA follows: TGTGCCAGCAGTTTGATGGGAACCTACCAAGAGACCCAGTACTTC. Translation: CASSLMGTYQETQYF.

The V call is TRBV19, the J call TRBJ1-5, with D possibly being TRBD1 (5 bases). Germline assignment: CDR1 LNHDA and CDR2 SQIVND (reference sequence). Deletions cut 11 bases from V and 3 bases from J, with 17 bases between. This CDR3 comprises 14 residues. The CDR3 DNA reads TGTGCCCACGGGCCGGGCAGGGACAATCAGCCCCAGCATTTT. Amino acids: CAHGPGRDNQPQHF.

This clonotype has just a few counts. V usage is TRBV2 and J usage is TRBJ1-5, with 9 bases aligning to TRBD1. V was clipped by 6 bases and J by 11 bases; unmatched bases: 14. Germline V lookup: CDR1 SNHLY, CDR2 FYNNEI. The CDR3 sequence is 15 residues long. The CDR3, as DNA: TGTGCCAGCAGCCTTGGAGGACAGGGGCACGAGACCCAGCATTTT. Translated: CASSLGGQGHETQHF.

The chain employs TRBV7-2 and TRBJ1-2; D is undetermined. Looked up from germline, CDR1 is SGHTA and CDR2 is FQGNSA. CDR3 size: 15 residues. The V gene lost 3 bases and the J gene lost 6 bases, with 17 bases spanning the gap. The CDR3 DNA follows: TGTGCCAGCAGCTTGAGACATAAGATCGCGGATGGCTACACCTTC. This gives the protein CASSLRHKIADGYTF.

This clonotype has just one count. This sequence joins TRBV7-8 and TRBJ1-2; 9 bases match TRBD1. This CDR3 contains 16 residues. Germline assignment: CDR1 SGHVS and CDR2 FQNEAQ. After removal of 4 bases from V and 8 bases from J, the junction contained 14 bases not matched to a gene. The CDR3 here is CASSSRTGDSQGGYTF. CDR3 DNA sequence: TGTGCCAGCAGCTCTAGGACAGGGGACAGCCAAGGCGGCTACACCTTC.

This clonotype was counted ten times or more. The rearrangement joins TRBV4-1 to TRBJ2-5, with TRBD1 identical over 8 bases. The V gene's germline CDR1 is MGHRA and CDR2 YSYEKL. The CDR3 is made up of 16 amino acids. V trimming: 4 bases; J trimming: 5 bases; junction bases outside the gene matches: 12. The chain's CDR3 is CASSRGQAAQGETQYF. The CDR3 DNA reads as TGCGCCAGCAGCCGGGGACAGGCGGCCCAGGGCGAGACCCAGTACTTC.

The chain combines TRBV5-4 with TRBJ1-6, with D perhaps matching TRBD1 (5 bases). This CDR3 region has 15 residues. CDR1 is SGHNT, CDR2 YYREEE, per germline (reference sequence). V was shortened by 3 bases and J by 7 bases, with 14 bases between the two germline ends. As DNA, the CDR3 is TGTGCCAGCAGCTACGGGGGGTACCGGAATTCACCCCTCCACTTT. Its translation is CASSYGGYRNSPLHF.

Ten or more counts support this clonotype. This sequence joins TRBV7-9 and TRBJ1-1; the D gene is possibly TRBD1 (5 bases). Looked up from germline, CDR1 is SEHNR and CDR2 is FQNEAQ (reference sequence). With 5 bases removed from V and 4 bases from J, the gap between germline ends came to 11 bases. This CDR3 comprises 13 residues. The chain's CDR3 is CASSPSGTTEAFF. The CDR3 bases are TGTGCCAGCAGCCCGTCAGGGACCACTGAAGCTTTCTTT.

The genes are TRBV15 and TRBJ2-5; 8 nucleotides match TRBD1. Germline CDR1 and CDR2: LNHNV and YYDKDF (reference sequence). CDR3 length: 14 amino acids. V was pared by 4 bases and J by 5 bases, with 6 bases of the junction left unmatched. CDR3 DNA sequence: TGTGCCACCAGCACAAACCGACAGGGGGAGACCCAGTACTTC. Amino acid sequence: CATSTNRQGETQYF.

This clonotype was counted many times. CDR3 nucleotides: TGTGCCAGCAGCTTCGCCGGCCTCTATGGCTACACCTTC. It encodes CASSFAGLYGYTF. V is TRBV11-2 and J is TRBJ1-2, with D uncertain. Trimming took off 3 bases at V and 4 bases at J, with 9 bases between the two ends. Germline V CDR1 and CDR2: SGHAT, FQNNGV. The length of the CDR3 is 13 residues. Full variable domain (rest looked up from reference TRBV11-2 and TRBJ1-2): EAGVAQSPRYKIIEKRQSVAFWCNPISGHATLYWYQQILGQGPKLLIQFQNNGVVDDSQLPKDRFSAERLKGVDSTLKIQPAKLEDSAVYLCASSFAGLYGYTFGSGTRLTVV.

This clonotype was detected ten times or more. The genes are TRBV20-1 and TRBJ2-7, with 11 bases that match TRBD2. CDR3 length: 14 amino acids. V dropped 1 base and J dropped 4; count of bases not matched to a gene: 3. From germline, CDR1 is DFQATT and CDR2 SNEGSKA (reference sequence). The DNA for the CDR3 is TGCAGTGCTAGAGGACTAGCGGGACTATACGAGCAGTACTTC. Protein sequence: CSARGLAGLYEQYF.

The rearrangement joins TRBV10-3 to TRBJ2-7, with 7 bases fitting TRBD2. The CDR3 loop spans 14 amino acids. After removal of 5 bases from V and 7 bases from J, the junction contained 11 bases not matched to a gene. From germline, CDR1 is ENHRY and CDR2 SYGVKD. CDR3 bases: TGTGCCATCAGTTGGGGAAGTCAGGGAGGGGAGCAGTACTTC. It codes for CAISWGSQGGEQYF.

The chain combines TRBV18 with TRBJ1-6, with TRBD1 matching 7 bases. Trimming cost V 0 bases and J 10 bases; bases outside gene matches: 6. The germline V gene has CDR1 KGHSH and CDR2 LQKENI. CDR3 size: 15 residues. The CDR3 DNA reads TGTGCCAGCTCACCACCGGACAGGATCTGGTCACCCCTCCACTTT. Encoded protein: CASSPPDRIWSPLHF.

This clonotype has at least ten counts. This chain connects TRBV6-5 to TRBJ1-1; D gene unclear. This CDR3 has 13 amino acids. V was shortened by 6 bases and J by 0 bases, with 8 bases between the two germline ends. Germline assignment: CDR1 MNHEY and CDR2 SVGAGI. The CDR3 bases are TGTGCCAGCAGCTACGCCGTGAACACTGAAGCTTTCTTT. Encoded protein: CASSYAVNTEAFF.

The V gene is TRBV29-1, the J gene TRBJ2-1; 13 nucleotides align to TRBD2. The CDR3 extends over 16 amino acids. The germline gives CDR1 SQVTM, CDR2 ANQGSEA. Trimming took 7 bases from V and 4 from J; bases not matched to a gene: 10. CDR3 nucleotides: TGCAGCGCCGAACTAGCGGGAGGGCCCTCTTACAATGAGCAGTTCTTC. It codes for CSAELAGGPSYNEQFF.

This clonotype occurred many times. The chain is built from TRBV5-1 and TRBJ2-7, with TRBD1 as a possible D gene (8 bases). Per the germline V gene, CDR1 is SGHRS and CDR2 is YFSETQ. With 5 bases removed from V and 7 bases from J, the gap between germline ends came to 25 bases. The CDR3 length is 16 residues. CDR3 sequence: CASSRNFGQGGREQYF. The DNA of the CDR3 is TGCGCCAGCAGTCGGAACTTCGGACAGGGAGGGAGAGAGCAGTACTTC.

This clonotype turned up a few times. The CDR3 is CAISGTQGMMETQYF. CDR3 sequence (DNA): TGTGCCATCAGTGGCACGCAGGGGATGATGGAGACCCAGTACTTC. V gene TRBV10-3 combines with J gene TRBJ2-5, with TRBD1 as a possible D gene (6 bases). The CDR3 spans 15 residues. The V and J ends lost 4 bases and 5 bases respectively, with 17 bases between them. From germline, CDR1 is ENHRY and CDR2 SYGVKD.

This clonotype was picked up a small number of times. The J gene is TRBJ2-6, the V gene TRBV28, with TRBD1 as a possible D gene (6 bases). Trimming pared 5 bases from V and 4 bases from J, leaving 15 bases between. Germline V gene lookup returns CDR1 MDHEN and CDR2 SYDVKM. The CDR3 totals 16 residues. CDR3 DNA: TGTGCCAGCAGTCCAATGACAGGACCAGGGGCCAACGTCCTGACTTTC. Its translation is CASSPMTGPGANVLTF.

This clonotype occurred many times. The gene calls are TRBV20-1 and TRBJ1-6; possible D gene TRBD1, 5 bases. V lost 3 bases and J lost 0, with 12 bases in between. The CDR3 is 16 amino acids. Germline loops: CDR1 DFQATT, CDR2 SNEGSKA (reference sequence). Here the CDR3 DNA reads TGCAGTGCTAGTGTTCAGGGTGGCTCCTATAATTCACCCCTCCACTTT. It codes for CSASVQGGSYNSPLHF.

The chain carries TRBV7-3 and TRBJ2-5; TRBD2 agrees at 8 bases. The V gene's germline CDR1 is SGHTA and CDR2 FQGTGA. V was clipped by 1 base and J by 2 bases; unmatched bases: 6. The CDR3 is made up of 16 amino acids. The CDR3 region has the DNA TGTGCCAGCAGCTTAATATGGACTAGCCTACAAGAGACCCAGTACTTC. Translating it yields CASSLIWTSLQETQYF.

The rearrangement links TRBV13 to TRBJ2-7, with 8 positions matching TRBD2. The CDR3 consists of 11 residues. Germline assignment: CDR1 PRHDT and CDR2 FYEKMQ (reference sequence). The CDR3 DNA is TGTGCTAGAGTCTTAGCGGGGCTCGAGTACTTC. This encodes CARVLAGLEYF.

This clonotype has at least ten counts. This chain joins TRBV11-2 and TRBJ2-7; a weak D match, TRBD2 (5 bases). Trimming took 5 bases from V and 1 from J, leaving 15 bases between them. Germline lookup yields CDR1 SGHAT and CDR2 FQNNGV. The CDR3 is 15 amino acids. The DNA for the CDR3 is TGTGCCAGCAGCCCACTTTGGAGGCATTCCTACGAGCAGTACTTC. Translation gives CASSPLWRHSYEQYF.

This clonotype was recorded once. This chain uses TRBV2 with TRBJ2-3; unclear D gene. The CDR3 is 14 amino acids. V lost 3 bases to trimming and J lost 3 bases, with 10 bases between them. Germline CDR1 SNHLY, CDR2 FYNNEI. The CDR3 protein is CASSDRYFTDTQYF. The CDR3 bases are TGTGCCAGCAGTGACCGTTATTTTACAGATACGCAGTATTTT.

This clonotype occurred many times. This chain uses TRBV7-9 with TRBJ2-5; D is possibly TRBD1 (6 bases). The V gene lost 3 bases and the J gene lost 5 bases, with 13 bases spanning the gap. The CDR3 loop spans 14 amino acids. Looked up from germline, CDR1 is SEHNR and CDR2 is FQNEAQ (reference sequence). CDR3 sequence reads: CASSLGAQEETQYF. In DNA, the CDR3 is TGTGCCAGCAGCTTGGGGGCGCAGGAGGAGACCCAGTACTTC.

The chain carries TRBV29-1 and TRBJ1-4; tentative D call: TRBD1 (5 bases). Germline V gene sequence: CDR1 SQVTM, CDR2 ANQGSEA. This CDR3 region has 13 residues. Trimming cost V 5 bases and J 4 bases, with 11 bases left between them. CDR3 residues: CSVRQGGNEKLFF. The CDR3 DNA reads TGCAGCGTTCGGCAGGGCGGTAATGAAAAACTGTTTTTT.

The genes are TRBV6-5 and TRBJ2-7; weak D call: TRBD1 (6 bases). The CDR3 has 12 amino acids. V lost 10 bases to trimming and J lost 3 bases, with 13 bases between them. CDR1 is MNHEY, CDR2 SVGAGI, per germline. CDR3 amino acids: CAISRTDYEQYF. Here the CDR3 DNA reads TGTGCCATTTCTAGGACAGACTACGAGCAGTACTTC.

Ten or more counts support this clonotype. This chain connects TRBV5-1 to TRBJ2-2; perhaps TRBD1 as D (6 bases). The CDR3 is made up of 17 amino acids. V lost 5 bases and J 3 bases, leaving 20 bases between the germline ends. The V gene's germline CDR1 is SGHRS and CDR2 YFSETQ. CDR3 residues: CASRPTGLGYDTGELFF. The CDR3 bases are TGCGCCAGCAGGCCTACAGGGCTAGGTTACGACACCGGGGAGCTGTTTTTT.